The 5 T cell receptor beta chains reported below all come from one sample, sequenced in a study of blood T cell repertoires in COVID-19. Generated by immunoSEQ multiplex PCR, the TCRdb table keeps only in-frame clones and is missing some. The data hold about 50,000 clones, with around 80% observed a single time. The sample taken for sequencing was peripheral blood. These receptors all stem from a man aged 55 to 70 with acute or convalescent COVID-19.

The chain links TRBV4-1 to TRBJ2-5; D unclear. Trimming shortened V by 0 bases and J by 4 bases, and 15 bases separated the two germline ends. There are 16 residues in the CDR3. Germline lookup yields CDR1 MGHRA and CDR2 YSYEKL. CDR3 residues: CASSQDGRSTTETQYF. The CDR3 DNA is TGCGCCAGCAGCCAAGATGGCAGGTCTACAACAGAGACCCAGTACTTC.

The J gene is TRBJ2-3, the V gene TRBV24-1; 10 nucleotides agree with TRBD1. CDR3 length: 17 amino acids. In germline, CDR1 is KGHDR, CDR2 SFDVKD. V lost 1 base to trimming and J lost 6 bases; unmatched junction nucleotides: 9. The CDR3, as DNA: TGTGCCACCAGTGATTTTTCTGGACAGGGGGTTTGGGATACGCAGTATTTT. Translating it yields CATSDFSGQGVWDTQYF.

The V call is TRBV5-8, the J call TRBJ2-3; 12 bases align to TRBD2. The J segment lost 6 bases and the V segment lost 4 bases, leaving 12 bases of the junction unmatched. Germline V gene data show CDR1 as SGHTS and CDR2 as YDEGEE. This CDR3 is built from 17 residues. Here the CDR3 reads CASSLLGTSGYLDTQYF. The CDR3 nucleotides are TGTGCCAGCAGCCTGCTGGGGACTAGCGGGTATTTGGATACGCAGTATTTT.

This chain connects TRBV10-3 to TRBJ1-2; 10 bases map to TRBD1. The CDR3 extends over 13 amino acids. V trimming: 8 bases; J trimming: 8 bases; junction bases outside the gene matches: 8. Germline CDR1 ENHRY, CDR2 SYGVKD. CDR3 DNA sequence: TGTGCCATCCCCAGGACAGGGGGTAAAGGCTACACCTTC. It yields the protein CAIPRTGGKGYTF.

The chain recombines TRBV5-4 with TRBJ1-1, with 10 nucleotides matching TRBD1. CDR1 and CDR2 from the germline V gene are SGHNT and YYREEE (reference sequence). J was trimmed by 4 bases and V by 3 bases; bases with no gene match: 3. CDR3 length equals 14 residues. The CDR3 reads CASSYRDRGTEAFF. The CDR3 DNA is TGTGCCAGCAGCTACCGGGACAGGGGCACTGAAGCTTTCTTT.